A single sample is the source of the 22 T cell receptor beta chains below, sequenced in a study of blood T cell repertoires in COVID-19 (dated by TCRdb to about 2020). Libraries were built with the immunoSEQ multiplex PCR assay. The clones in this table, taken by TCRdb from immuneACCESS, are in-frame only. Not every clone is retained; where verified, under half of the shortfall comes from an unresolved V gene, and the cause of the rest is unknown. The sample table lists fewer than 110,000 clones, 84% of them with a count of one. Of the sample, 10% to 15% is held by the ten largest clones. The specimen sequenced was peripheral blood. The source of these receptors is a human donor in a cohort sampled during active or convalescent COVID-19.

This clone was seen only a few times. This rearrangement joins TRBV9 to TRBJ2-1; 7 bases agree with TRBD1. CDR1 SGDLS and CDR2 YYNGEE come from the germline V gene. V lost 2 bases to trimming and J lost 3 bases; unmatched junction nucleotides: 8. The CDR3 spans 16 residues. This CDR3 reads CASSVLGAGGYNEQFF. The DNA for the CDR3 is TGTGCCAGCAGCGTCCTCGGGGCAGGGGGCTACAATGAGCAGTTCTTC. Using reference TRBV9 and TRBJ2-1 for the parts outside the CDR3, the full variable domain is DSGVTQTPKHLITATGQRVTLRCSPRSGDLSVYWYQQSLDQGLQFLIQYYNGEERAKGNILERFSAQQFPDLHSELNLSSLELGDSALYFCASSVLGAGGYNEQFFGPGTRLTVL.

V is TRBV5-1 and J is TRBJ1-1; 7 bases match TRBD1. The CDR3 is made up of 15 amino acids. Germline-derived CDR1 and CDR2 are SGHRS and YFSETQ. Trimming cost V 4 bases and J 0 bases; bases outside gene matches: 6. CDR3 amino acids: CASSTWTGMNTEAFF. CDR3 nucleotides: TGCGCCAGCAGCACCTGGACAGGCATGAACACTGAAGCTTTCTTT.

The rearrangement joins TRBV5-1 to TRBJ2-3, with 9 bases identical to TRBD1. Trimming removed 4 bases from V and 4 bases from J; junction bases left unmatched: 22. Germline-derived CDR1 and CDR2 are SGHRS and YFSETQ. This CDR3 has 20 amino acids. CDR3 in amino acids: CASSPFTGTGIEGASDTQYF. CDR3 nucleotide sequence: TGCGCCAGCAGCCCGTTCACCGGGACAGGGATCGAAGGGGCTTCAGATACGCAGTATTTT.

The chain couples TRBV5-1 to TRBJ2-7; D might be TRBD2 (6 bases). This CDR3 spans 14 amino acids. V was cut by 7 bases and J by 0 bases, with 14 bases left in between. Germline assignment: CDR1 SGHRS and CDR2 YFSETQ. DNA for the CDR3: TGCGCCAGCCGCAGGGACTCCAGCTCCTACGAGCAGTACTTC. This translates into CASRRDSSSYEQYF.

This chain uses TRBV4-2 with TRBJ2-1; 9 bases align to TRBD1. Germline CDR1 is LGHNA and CDR2 is YNFKEQ. This CDR3 has 18 amino acids. V trimming: 0 bases; J trimming: 7 bases; junction bases outside the gene matches: 13. The CDR3 sequence is CASSQESGRGQGGNEQFF. DNA for the CDR3: TGTGCCAGCAGCCAAGAAAGTGGCCGGGGACAGGGTGGTAATGAGCAGTTCTTC.

V gene TRBV7-6 combines with J gene TRBJ1-4; D is unclear. The ends were cut back, 1 base at V and 3 bases at J, with 9 bases in the middle. The CDR3 is 15 residues long. Germline CDR1 reads SGHVS; CDR2 reads FNYEAQ. The CDR3 bases are TGTGCCAGCAGCTTAGTGGGAGAGGCTAATGAAAAACTGTTTTTT. Translating it yields CASSLVGEANEKLFF.

CDR3 nucleotide sequence: TGCGCCAGCAGCTTCCGCCGGGGGGAAGATGGCTACACCTTC. Protein product: CASSFRRGEDGYTF. The V gene is TRBV5-1, the J gene TRBJ1-2; D is possibly TRBD1 (5 bases). This CDR3 comprises 14 residues. The germline V and J ends were trimmed by 2 bases and 6 bases, with 14 bases remaining between them. Per the germline V gene, CDR1 is SGHRS and CDR2 is YFSETQ.

This clone has only a few counts. The V gene is TRBV12-2, the J gene TRBJ1-6. TRBV12-2 is noted as a pseudogene. This CDR3 comprises 14 residues. The DNA for the CDR3 is TGTGCAAGTCGCTTAGACGACGGGAATTCACCCCTCCACTTT. Translated, it gives CASRLDDGNSPLHF.

This clone has a single count. The chain recombines TRBV2 with TRBJ2-7; the D gene is possibly TRBD1 (5 bases). The germline V gene encodes CDR1 SNHLY and CDR2 FYNNEI. The CDR3 spans 12 residues. Trimming cost V 4 bases and J 6 bases, with 10 bases left between them. In DNA, the CDR3 is TGTGCCAGCAGTGGGGGCGATATCGAGCAGTACTTC. This encodes CASSGGDIEQYF.

In this sample, this clone turned up once. The CDR3 is CAIKGQGEYQPQHF. CDR3 bases: TGCGCCATTAAAGGACAGGGGGAGTATCAGCCCCAGCATTTT. The chain joins TRBV10-1 to TRBJ1-5; 10 bases align to TRBD1. Trimming cost V 10 bases and J 5 bases; bases outside gene matches: 8. CDR3 length: 14 residues. Germline V gives CDR1 WNHNN, CDR2 SYGVQD (reference sequence).

This clone showed up just once. The chain is built from TRBV9 and TRBJ1-2, with D maybe TRBD1 (5 bases). V was clipped by 6 bases and J by 3 bases, with 18 bases between them. The germline V gene has CDR1 SGDLS and CDR2 YYNGEE. This CDR3 has 15 amino acids. DNA for the CDR3: TGTGCCAGCACTTGGGGGGGATCGACTGACTATGGCTACACCTTC. Translating gives CASTWGGSTDYGYTF. The full variable domain, completed using reference TRBV9 and TRBJ1-2, is DSGVTQTPKHLITATGQRVTLRCSPRSGDLSVYWYQQSLDQGLQFLIQYYNGEERAKGNILERFSAQQFPDLHSELNLSSLELGDSALYFCASTWGGSTDYGYTFGSGTRLTVV.

The rearrangement links TRBV5-1 to TRBJ1-1, with 7 bases fitting TRBD1. Germline CDR1 and CDR2: SGHRS and YFSETQ. The CDR3 is 14 amino acids. J gave up 0 bases and V 6 bases, and 5 bases lay outside the gene matches. In DNA form, the CDR3 reads TGCGCCAGCACCGGACAGGACTTGAACACTGAAGCTTTCTTT. Protein product: CASTGQDLNTEAFF.

The chain recombines TRBV11-3 with TRBJ1-6, with D maybe TRBD1 (5 bases). This CDR3 spans 16 amino acids. The ends were cut back, 5 bases at V and 7 bases at J, with 18 bases in the middle. Per germline, CDR1 SGHNT and CDR2 YENEEA. CDR3 nucleotide sequence: TGTGCCAGCAGCCCAGGGTCTTCCGTCCCCAATTCACCCCTCCACTTT. This translates into CASSPGSSVPNSPLHF.

This chain uses TRBV15 with TRBJ1-4; unclear D gene. The CDR3 loop spans 18 amino acids. Trimming left V 0 bases short and J 7 bases short, with 21 bases between. CDR1 and CDR2 (germline): LNHNV, YYDKDF (reference sequence). The CDR3 reads CATSRDINRVSRGEKLFF. The CDR3 region has the DNA TGTGCCACCAGCAGAGATATAAATAGAGTGAGTCGCGGTGAAAAACTGTTTTTT.

This clone was recorded only once. The gene calls are TRBV19 and TRBJ2-4; D may be TRBD2 (6 bases). Germline loops: CDR1 LNHDA, CDR2 SQIVND (reference sequence). The V end was cut by 4 bases, the J end by 2 bases, with 9 bases between. The CDR3 extends over 14 amino acids. The CDR3 DNA is TGTGCCAGTAGTAGGAGGGGAACCAAAAACATTCAGTACTTC. Translation: CASSRRGTKNIQYF.

The V call is TRBV5-1, the J call TRBJ1-2; 9 bases align to TRBD1. The trim removed 9 bases at V and 1 base at J, leaving 16 bases unmatched. Per germline, CDR1 SGHRS and CDR2 YFSETQ. This CDR3 is 17 amino acids long. The chain's CDR3 is CATSVGTGLYDNYGYTF. The CDR3 DNA reads TGCGCCACCTCGGTGGGGACAGGGCTTTATGATAACTATGGCTACACCTTC.

This clone was seen just once. J is TRBJ2-1 and V is TRBV7-3; 10 nucleotides align to TRBD2. Trimming removed 5 bases from V and 5 bases from J; junction bases left unmatched: 6. This CDR3 is built from 15 residues. The V gene's germline CDR1 is SGHTA and CDR2 FQGTGA. The CDR3 region is CASSPSGGRDNEQFF. The CDR3 DNA follows: TGTGCCAGCAGCCCTAGCGGGGGCCGTGACAATGAGCAGTTCTTC.

CDR3 bases: TGTGCCAGTAGTAGTGGCGGGGCACGCACAGATACGCAGTATTTT. Its translation is CASSSGGARTDTQYF. The rearrangement joins TRBV19 to TRBJ2-3, with D possibly matching TRBD2 (6 bases). CDR1 is LNHDA and CDR2 is SQIVND in the germline V gene (reference sequence). The ends were cut back, 4 bases at V and 1 base at J, with 12 bases in the middle. The CDR3 is 15 amino acids.

The J gene is TRBJ2-4, the V gene TRBV6-1, with D possibly being TRBD1 (6 bases). CDR1 and CDR2 (germline): MNHNS, SASEGT. The CDR3 length is 16 residues. V shed 3 bases and J shed 0 bases, with 12 bases lying between them. The CDR3 nucleotides are TGTGCCAGCAGTGATCCAGGGGCCCGAGCCAAAAACATTCAGTACTTC. Its translation is CASSDPGARAKNIQYF.

This clone was detected only a few times. This chain joins TRBV15 and TRBJ2-1; perhaps TRBD1 as D (6 bases). V lost 0 bases and J lost 5, with 11 bases in between. The CDR3 is 15 residues long. The germline V gene encodes CDR1 LNHNV and CDR2 YYDKDF (reference sequence). CDR3 loop: CATSRDLGQHNEQFF. CDR3 coding DNA: TGTGCCACCAGCAGAGACCTTGGACAGCACAATGAGCAGTTCTTC.

V gene TRBV5-1 combines with J gene TRBJ1-3; D is unresolved. V was trimmed by 7 bases and J by 0 bases, leaving 20 bases between them. This CDR3 is 17 amino acids long. Germline V gene sequence: CDR1 SGHRS, CDR2 YFSETQ. CDR3 amino acids: CASRPPGASSSGNTIYF. The CDR3 DNA follows: TGCGCCAGCCGTCCACCGGGAGCCAGCTCCTCTGGAAACACCATATATTTT.

This chain links TRBV5-4 with TRBJ1-3, with 11 bases identical to TRBD1. CDR1 and CDR2 (germline): SGHNT, YYREEE (reference sequence). The length of the CDR3 is 16 residues. J was trimmed by 4 bases and V by 4 bases; bases with no gene match: 7. CDR3 sequence: CASSQGQGGPGNTIYF. CDR3 sequence (DNA): TGTGCCAGCAGCCAGGGACAGGGGGGACCCGGAAACACCATATATTTT.